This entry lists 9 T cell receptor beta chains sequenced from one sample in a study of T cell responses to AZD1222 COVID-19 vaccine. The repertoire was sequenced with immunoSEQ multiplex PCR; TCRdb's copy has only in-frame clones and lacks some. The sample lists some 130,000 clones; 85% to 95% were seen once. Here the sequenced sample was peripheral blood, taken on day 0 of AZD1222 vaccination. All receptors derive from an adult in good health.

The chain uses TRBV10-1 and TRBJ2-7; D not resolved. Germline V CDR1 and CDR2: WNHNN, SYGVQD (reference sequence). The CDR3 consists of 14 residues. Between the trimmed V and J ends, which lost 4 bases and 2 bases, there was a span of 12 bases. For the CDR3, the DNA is TGCGCCAGCAGTGTGGCAGCGAGACCCTACGAGCAGTACTTC. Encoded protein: CASSVAARPYEQYF.

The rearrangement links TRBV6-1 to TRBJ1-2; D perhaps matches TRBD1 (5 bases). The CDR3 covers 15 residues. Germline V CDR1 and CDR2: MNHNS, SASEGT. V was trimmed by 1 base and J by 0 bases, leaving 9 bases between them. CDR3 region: CASSEVRAPNYGYTF. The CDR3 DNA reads TGTGCCAGCAGTGAAGTCAGGGCTCCTAACTATGGCTACACCTTC.

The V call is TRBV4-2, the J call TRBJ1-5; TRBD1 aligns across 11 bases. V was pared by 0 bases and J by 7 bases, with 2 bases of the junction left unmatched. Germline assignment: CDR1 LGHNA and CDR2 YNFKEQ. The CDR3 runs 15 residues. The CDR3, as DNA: TGTGCCAGCAGCCAAGACAGGGACAGGGGGCAGCCCCAGCATTTT. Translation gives CASSQDRDRGQPQHF.

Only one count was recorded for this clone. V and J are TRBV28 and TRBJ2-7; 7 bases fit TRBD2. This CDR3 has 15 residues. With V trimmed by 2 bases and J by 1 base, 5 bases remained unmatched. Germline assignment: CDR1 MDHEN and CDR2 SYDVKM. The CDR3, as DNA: TGTGCCAGCAGTTTAGGGAGGGCCACTTCCTACGAGCAGTACTTC. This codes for CASSLGRATSYEQYF. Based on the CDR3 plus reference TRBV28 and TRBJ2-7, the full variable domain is DVKVTQSSRYLVKRTGEKVFLECVQDMDHENMFWYRQDPGLGLRLIYFSYDVKMKEKGDIPEGYSVSREKKERFSLILESASTNQTSMYLCASSLGRATSYEQYFGPGTRLTVT.

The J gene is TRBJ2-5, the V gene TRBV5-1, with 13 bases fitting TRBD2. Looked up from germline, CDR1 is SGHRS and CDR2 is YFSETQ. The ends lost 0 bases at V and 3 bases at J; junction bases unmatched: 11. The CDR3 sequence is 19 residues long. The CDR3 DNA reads TGCGCCAGCAGCTTGGCCAGCCAGGGACTAGCGGGAATTAAAGAGACCCAGTACTTC. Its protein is CASSLASQGLAGIKETQYF.

DNA for the CDR3: TGTGCCTGGAGTGTAACGGGCGGAGCCAATGAAAAACTGTTTTTT. This encodes CAWSVTGGANEKLFF. The V gene is TRBV30, the J gene TRBJ1-4; D remains unclear. Germline V CDR1 and CDR2: GTSNPN, SVGIG (reference sequence). V shed 0 bases and J shed 5 bases, with 13 bases lying between them. The CDR3 runs 15 residues.

This CDR3 is CASSSQGGRGNEQFF. Written as DNA, the CDR3 is TGTGCCAGTAGCTCCCAAGGCGGGAGGGGGAATGAGCAGTTCTTC. The genes are TRBV19 and TRBJ2-1; 9 nucleotides match TRBD2. The length of the CDR3 is 15 residues. CDR1 LNHDA and CDR2 SQIVND come from the germline V gene (reference sequence). The V gene end was trimmed by 6 bases and the J gene end by 7 bases; junction bases not matched to a gene: 10.

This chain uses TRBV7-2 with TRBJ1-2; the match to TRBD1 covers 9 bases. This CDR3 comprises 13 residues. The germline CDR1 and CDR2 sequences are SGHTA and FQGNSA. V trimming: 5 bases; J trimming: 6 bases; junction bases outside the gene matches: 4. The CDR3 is CASSRTGDDGYTF. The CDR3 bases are TGTGCCAGCAGCCGGACAGGGGACGATGGCTACACCTTC.

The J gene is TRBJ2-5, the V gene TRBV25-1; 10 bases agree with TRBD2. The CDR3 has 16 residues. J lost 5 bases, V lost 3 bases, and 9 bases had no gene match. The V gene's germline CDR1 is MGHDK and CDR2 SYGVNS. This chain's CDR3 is CASSDQAGGPKETQYF. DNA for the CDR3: TGTGCCAGCAGTGACCAAGCGGGAGGGCCTAAGGAGACCCAGTACTTC.